What follows are 15 T cell receptor beta chains derived from one specimen sequenced in a study of Graves' ophthalmopathy and Graves' hyperthyroidism. The TCR beta CDR3 regions underwent amplification from RNA transcripts. The workflow started with a first-round RT-PCR run with HTBI primers and then moved on to a second-round multiplex PCR. From the multiplex PCR reads, TCRdb called clonotypes with MiXCR, one entry per CDR3 protein. Of around 520,000 distinct CDR3 sequences detected, under 45% appear once; the ten largest clones hold 3.5% to 5%. Sequences were obtained from peripheral blood or thyroid tissue (not recorded which). The receptors shown here come from an adult man with Graves' hyperthyroidism.

This clonotype has a handful of counts. The chain couples TRBV9 to TRBJ1-4, with D perhaps matching TRBD1 (5 bases). V was cut by 3 bases and J by 4 bases, with 10 bases left in between. This CDR3 is 14 amino acids long. In germline, CDR1 is SGDLS, CDR2 YYNGEE. In DNA form, the CDR3 reads TGTGCCAGCAGCGCGGGACGGAGTAATGAAAAACTGTTTTTT. It translates to CASSAGRSNEKLFF.

The chain has TRBV10-2 and TRBJ2-7; 10 bases align to TRBD2. Germline V lookup: CDR1 WSHSY, CDR2 SAAADI. This CDR3 is 15 amino acids long. V was clipped by 7 bases and J by 7 bases; unmatched bases: 13. CDR3 bases: TGCGCCAGCAATTGGGAAGCGGGAGGGCCATGGGAGCAGTACTTC. This gives the protein CASNWEAGGPWEQYF.

In its sample, this clonotype was seen a few times. This chain connects TRBV5-1 to TRBJ1-6; 10 bases map to TRBD1. In germline, CDR1 is SGHRS, CDR2 YFSETQ. The CDR3 is 15 residues long. Losses at the gene ends were 3 bases for V and 5 bases for J; bases not matched to a gene: 2. The CDR3 sequence is CASSSGTGDNSPLHF. For the CDR3, the DNA is TGCGCCAGCAGCTCGGGGACAGGGGATAATTCACCCCTCCACTTT.

The table lists this clonotype with many counts. The chain links TRBV20-1 to TRBJ2-7, with TRBD2 matching 12 bases. Trimming cost V 8 bases and J 1 base; bases outside gene matches: 3. Germline assignment: CDR1 DFQATT and CDR2 SNEGSKA (reference sequence). The CDR3 has 13 amino acids. Here the CDR3 reads CSRGLAGSYEQYF. CDR3 in DNA: TGCAGTCGCGGACTAGCGGGATCCTACGAGCAGTACTTC.

Notes on this clonotype: A clone one base away is much larger, so this may be a read error. The chain is built from TRBV20-1 and TRBJ2-2; D call uncertain. Trimming shortened V by 4 bases and J by 5 bases, and 14 bases separated the two germline ends. In germline, CDR1 is DFQATT, CDR2 SNEGSKA (reference sequence). The CDR3 is 14 amino acids. The CDR3 loop is CSAIDDQLTGELFF. The CDR3 DNA reads TGCAGTGCTATAGACGATCAATTAACCGGGGAGCTGTTTTTT.

This clonotype was found once. The V call is TRBV7-6, the J call TRBJ2-6; D is unresolved. This CDR3 contains 16 residues. CDR1 is SGHVS, CDR2 FNYEAQ, per germline. Trimming pared 2 bases from V and 2 bases from J, leaving 10 bases between. CDR3: CASSLLQRPGANVLTF. In DNA, the CDR3 is TGTGCCAGCAGCTTACTCCAACGGCCTGGGGCCAACGTCCTGACTTTC.

This clonotype was observed once. A much larger clone differs by one base, so this may be a read error. The chain combines TRBV29-1 with TRBJ1-2; unclear D gene. Germline CDR1 SQVTM, CDR2 ANQGSEA. V was pared by 2 bases and J by 4 bases, with 11 bases between. The CDR3 totals 13 residues. CDR3 residues: CSVETHSTYGYTF. Written as DNA, the CDR3 is TGCAGCGTTGAAACGCATTCTACCTATGGCTACACCTTC.

This clonotype was seen once. A clone one base away is much larger, so this may be a read error. The chain recombines TRBV6-5 with TRBJ1-4; D is unresolved. The CDR3 runs 15 residues. Germline CDR1 and CDR2: MNHEY and SVGAGI. CDR3 sequence (DNA): TGTGCCGGCAGTTTGGAGCCCCGGGTTGGTGAAAAACTGTTTTTT. As protein: CAGSLEPRVGEKLFF.

This chain joins TRBV2 and TRBJ1-5, with 8 positions matching TRBD1. Germline loops: CDR1 SNHLY, CDR2 FYNNEI. V dropped 5 bases and J dropped 6; count of bases not matched to a gene: 12. The CDR3 contains 16 residues. The CDR3 sequence: CASSTQGDNMGQPQHF. The DNA of the CDR3 is TGTGCCAGCAGTACACAGGGGGACAATATGGGTCAGCCCCAGCATTTT.

This clonotype came up once. This chain uses TRBV9 with TRBJ1-1; 9 nucleotides line up with TRBD1. The CDR3 is 15 amino acids. The junction had 6 bases not matched to a gene; V was cut back by 4 bases and J by 2 bases. In germline, CDR1 is SGDLS, CDR2 YYNGEE. The CDR3 spells CASSPGTGTNTEAFF. The DNA of the CDR3 is TGTGCCAGCAGCCCGGGGACAGGGACAAACACTGAAGCTTTCTTT. The entire variable domain, with the rest obtained from reference TRBV9 and TRBJ1-1, is as follows: DSGVTQTPKHLITATGQRVTLRCSPRSGDLSVYWYQQSLDQGLQFLIQYYNGEERAKGNILERFSAQQFPDLHSELNLSSLELGDSALYFCASSPGTGTNTEAFFGQGTRLTVV.

This clonotype was found many times. The chain employs TRBV2 and TRBJ2-3; D unresolved. This CDR3 is 15 amino acids long. Germline V gives CDR1 SNHLY, CDR2 FYNNEI. The V end was cut by 0 bases, the J end by 0 bases, with 7 bases between. The CDR3 DNA reads TGTGCCAGCAGTGAAGCGTTAGGTAGCACAGATACGCAGTATTTT. Residues: CASSEALGSTDTQYF.

This clonotype was counted at least ten times. This chain links TRBV12-3 or TRBV12-4 with TRBJ1-1; 7 bases line up with TRBD1. After removal of 6 bases from V and 4 bases from J, the junction contained 8 bases not matched to a gene. This CDR3 is 14 amino acids long. Here the CDR3 reads CASSSQGGLTEAFF. In nucleotides, the CDR3 is TGTGCCAGCAGCTCTCAGGGGGGACTCACTGAAGCTTTCTTT.

This clonotype was recorded at least ten times. This may arise from a read error, as a much more abundant clone is one base away. The chain links TRBV29-1 to TRBJ2-7, with 11 bases matching TRBD1. Germline CDR1 reads SQVTM; CDR2 reads ANQGSEA. There are 13 residues in the CDR3. J gave up 2 bases and V 4 bases, and 1 base lay outside the gene matches. CDR3 nucleotides: TGCAGCGTTGCGGGACAGGGGGCCTACGAGCAGTACTTC. Amino acids: CSVAGQGAYEQYF.

This clonotype has ten or more counts. This rearrangement joins TRBV10-3 to TRBJ1-2; D remains unclear. Trimming stripped 6 bases from V and 3 bases from J, with 11 bases between. Germline loops: CDR1 ENHRY, CDR2 SYGVKD. This CDR3 comprises 13 residues. The CDR3 nucleotides are TGTGCCATCAGCTCCCCCGGACACTATGGCTACACCTTC. Translated, it gives CAISSPGHYGYTF.

This clonotype was seen repeatedly, ten times or more. The chain carries TRBV7-9 and TRBJ2-2, with D unresolved. V was cut by 5 bases and J by 3 bases, with 13 bases left in between. CDR1 and CDR2 from the germline V gene are SEHNR and FQNEAQ (reference sequence). CDR3 size: 15 residues. CDR3 amino acids: CASSVDPTDTGELFF. CDR3 bases: TGTGCCAGCAGCGTGGACCCTACCGACACCGGGGAGCTGTTTTTT.